Below, 10 T cell receptor beta chains from the same sample are listed, as sequenced in a study of blood T cell repertoires in COVID-19. Only in-frame clones appear in the TCRdb table, and some are missing; sequencing was by immunoSEQ multiplex PCR. In the table there are around 390,000 clones, roughly 89% of which are singletons. Specimen: PBMCs or T cells enriched from blood (not recorded which). These receptors were obtained from a woman in her forties or fifties who had recovered from COVID-19.

V gene TRBV19 combines with J gene TRBJ1-2; D gene unclear. The CDR3 extends over 14 amino acids. The germline gives CDR1 LNHDA, CDR2 SQIVND (reference sequence). The germline V and J ends were trimmed by 4 bases and 3 bases, with 12 bases remaining between them. Here the CDR3 reads CASSRAGSHYGYTF. The CDR3 DNA sequence: TGTGCCAGTAGTAGGGCTGGCAGCCACTATGGCTACACCTTC.

V gene TRBV30 combines with J gene TRBJ1-6; no definite D call. The CDR3 is 16 residues long. Germline CDR1 is GTSNPN and CDR2 is SVGIG (reference sequence). V lost 0 bases and J lost 7, with 16 bases in between. CDR3 nucleotides: TGTGCCTGGAGTGTAATGACGGGGTTTAGCAATTCACCCCTCCACTTT. This translates into CAWSVMTGFSNSPLHF. The entire variable domain, with the rest obtained from reference TRBV30 and TRBJ1-6, is as follows: SQTIHQWPATLVQPVGSPLSLECTVEGTSNPNLYWYRQAAGRGLQLLFYSVGIGQISSEVPQNLSASRPQDRQFILSSKKLLLSDSGFYLCAWSVMTGFSNSPLHFGNGTRLTVT.

The rearrangement joins TRBV7-2 to TRBJ2-3; 8 bases match TRBD1. The CDR3 spans 15 residues. The ends lost 5 bases at V and 0 bases at J; junction bases unmatched: 4. Germline assignment: CDR1 SGHTA and CDR2 FQGNSA. This chain's CDR3 is CASSPRQGSTDTQYF. The CDR3 DNA reads TGTGCCAGCAGCCCTCGACAGGGGAGCACAGATACGCAGTATTTT.

About this clone itself: The same CDR3 is also encoded by other DNA sequences in this sample. The rearrangement joins TRBV5-1 to TRBJ1-2, with D maybe TRBD1 (6 bases). Deletions cut 2 bases from V and 1 base from J, with 6 bases between. The germline gives CDR1 SGHRS, CDR2 YFSETQ. The CDR3 has 13 amino acids. CDR3: CASSLGGNYGYTF. CDR3 DNA: TGCGCCAGCAGCTTAGGGGGTAACTATGGCTACACCTTC. Using reference TRBV5-1 and TRBJ1-2 for the parts outside the CDR3, the full variable domain is KAGVTQTPRYLIKTRGQQVTLSCSPISGHRSVSWYQQTPGQGLQFLFEYFSETQRNKGNFPGRFSGRQFSNSRSEMNVSTLELGDSALYLCASSLGGNYGYTFGSGTRLTVV.

This chain connects TRBV19 to TRBJ2-7, with 8 bases aligning to TRBD2. Trimming at V came to 4 bases and at J to 4 bases, leaving 9 bases not matched to a gene. CDR1 LNHDA and CDR2 SQIVND come from the germline V gene (reference sequence). The length of the CDR3 is 15 residues. The CDR3 protein is CASSTSGTSKYEQYF. CDR3 coding DNA: TGTGCCAGTAGTACCTCCGGGACTAGTAAGTACGAGCAGTACTTC.

This rearrangement joins TRBV6-4 to TRBJ2-1; 10 bases are shared with TRBD2. CDR1 is MRHNA, CDR2 SNTAGT, per germline. CDR3 length: 15 residues. V was clipped by 3 bases and J by 8 bases; unmatched bases: 7. The CDR3 nucleotides read TGTGCCAGCAGTGATGGAGCGGGGGGGTCGGATGAGCAGTTCTTC. This encodes CASSDGAGGSDEQFF.

V and J are TRBV2 and TRBJ1-4; no clear D gene. This CDR3 has 13 residues. Trimming stripped 4 bases from V and 8 bases from J, with 11 bases between. Germline loops: CDR1 SNHLY, CDR2 FYNNEI. The CDR3 sequence: CASSVSQWEKLFF. The CDR3 DNA reads TGTGCCAGCAGTGTGTCACAGTGGGAAAAACTGTTTTTT.

The V gene is TRBV7-9, the J gene TRBJ1-6; 8 bases agree with TRBD1. The ends lost 5 bases at V and 10 bases at J; junction bases unmatched: 4. The germline CDR1 and CDR2 sequences are SEHNR and FQNEAQ (reference sequence). This CDR3 has 13 residues. The CDR3 spells CASSPRQGSPLHF. CDR3 DNA: TGTGCCAGCAGCCCCAGACAGGGGTCACCCCTCCACTTT.

This clone has a handful of counts. V is TRBV7-3 and J is TRBJ2-2; tentative D call: TRBD2 (5 bases). The germline CDR1 and CDR2 sequences are SGHTA and FQGTGA. There are 12 residues in the CDR3. Trimming removed 6 bases at V and 7 bases at J, with 9 bases between. Here the CDR3 DNA reads TGTGCCAGCAGTAGCGTTTACGGGGAGCTGTTTTTT. It is translated as CASSSVYGELFF.

V usage is TRBV6-5 and J usage is TRBJ1-2, with 9 nucleotides matching TRBD1. The V and J ends lost 6 bases and 6 bases, in that order; junction bases with no gene match: 8. The CDR3 spans 14 residues. Germline CDR1 MNHEY, CDR2 SVGAGI. CDR3 region: CASSTPGQGDGYTF. The CDR3 DNA follows: TGTGCCAGCAGCACTCCGGGACAGGGCGATGGCTACACCTTC.